This T cell receptor (beta chain) was recovered during a study of blood T cell repertoires in COVID-19. Overall study context: PBMCs, B-cell-depleted T cells, or T cells provided the cDNA or gDNA that made up the material.

This table comes from immunoSEQ multiplex PCR, and its TCRdb copy is limited to in-frame clones, with some not included. The sample has approximately 350,000 clones, around 86% seen once; the top ten hold about 6%. This CDR3 spans 13 amino acids. Trimming cost V 2 bases and J 5 bases, with 10 bases left between them. Germline V gives CDR1 KGHSH, CDR2 LQKENI. The sample was peripheral blood. The receptor was isolated from a woman aged 50 to 60 with COVID-19, enrolled during active disease. The rearrangement uses TRBV18 and TRBJ2-7, with D unclear. The CDR3: CASSPVSRDEQYF. The CDR3 bases are TGTGCCAGCTCACCAGTGTCCCGCGACGAGCAGTACTTC. Drawing the rest from reference TRBV18 and TRBJ2-7, the complete variable domain is NAGVMQNPRHLVRRRGQEARLRCSPMKGHSHVYWYRQLPEEGLKFMVYLQKENIIDESGMPKERFSAEFPKEGPSILRIQQVVRGDSAAYFCASSPVSRDEQYFGPGTRLTVT.